This TCR beta chain was documented in a study of T cell responses to AZD1222 COVID-19 vaccine. Sequencing used immunoSEQ multiplex PCR; TCRdb keeps in-frame clones, though not all of them. This table holds roughly 24,000 clones, about 90% found once. The length of the CDR3 is 12 residues. V lost 6 bases, J lost 5 bases, and 11 bases lay in between. Source: peripheral blood, taken 28 days after the second AZD1222 dose. This TCR was recovered from an adult who received the AZD1222 COVID-19 vaccine. V gene TRBV12-3 or TRBV12-4 combines with J gene TRBJ2-7; D uncertain. This CDR3 is CASSRPPHEQYF. The CDR3 region has the DNA TGTGCCAGCAGCCGACCCCCCCACGAGCAGTACTTC.